This is a list of T cell receptor beta chains from one sample in a study of naive and memory T cell subsets. MiXCR, applied by TCRdb to the UMI-ligation and nested PCR reads, yields one record per CDR3 protein. Of tens of thousands of distinct CDR3 sequences in the sample, approximately 10% were seen once. Sequencing was done on a sample of naive CD4+ T cells from blood. The receptors originated from a human donor in good health. CDR3s include the opening cysteine and the closing phenylalanine or tryptophan. The D gene is left open where the match is weak. The size of a clone is reported for some rows only, either as once, few or many, or as a class for expanded clones.

V gene: TRBV20-1; clone size: many; CDR3 length: 14; D gene: TRBD2; J gene: TRBJ2-5; CDR3 DNA: TGCAGTGCTAGAGTGCGGGGGGACCAAGAGACCCAGTACTTC; CDR3 protein: CSARVRGDQETQYF
V gene: TRBV28; clone size: -; CDR3 length: 15; D gene: -; J gene: TRBJ2-1; CDR3 DNA: TGTGCCAGCAATTTACCGGGACATATCTACAATGAGCAGTTCTTC; CDR3 protein: CASNLPGHIYNEQFF
V gene: TRBV6-1; clone size: -; CDR3 length: 14; D gene: TRBD2; J gene: TRBJ2-3; CDR3 DNA: TGTGCCAGCACCCTAGCGGGGGGCACAGATACGCAGTATTTT; CDR3 protein: CASTLAGGTDTQYF
V gene: TRBV5-6; clone size: many; CDR3 length: 14; D gene: -; J gene: TRBJ2-1; CDR3 DNA: TGTGCCAGCACAAGGGGGGACAGAATCGGTGAGCAGTTCTTC; CDR3 protein: CASTRGDRIGEQFF
V gene: TRBV9; clone size: -; CDR3 length: 13; D gene: -; J gene: TRBJ2-7; CDR3 DNA: TGTGCCAGCAGCGTGGGACAAAGCTACGAGCAGTACTTC; CDR3 protein: CASSVGQSYEQYF
V gene: TRBV19; clone size: -; CDR3 length: 14; D gene: -; J gene: TRBJ2-7; CDR3 DNA: TGTGCCAGTAGCCTCGCGGGGTTTACCTACGAGCAGTACTTC; CDR3 protein: CASSLAGFTYEQYF
V gene: TRBV2; clone size: few; CDR3 length: 13; D gene: -; J gene: TRBJ2-1; CDR3 DNA: TGTGCCAGCAGTTCGAGCTCCTACAATGAGCAGTTCTTC; CDR3 protein: CASSSSSYNEQFF
V gene: TRBV10-2; clone size: few; CDR3 length: 14; D gene: -; J gene: TRBJ2-7; CDR3 DNA: TGCGCCAGCAGTAGTTGGGGACAAGGCTACGAGCAGTACTTC; CDR3 protein: CASSSWGQGYEQYF
V gene: TRBV19; clone size: -; CDR3 length: 14; D gene: -; J gene: TRBJ2-7; CDR3 DNA: TGTGCCAGTAGTATTGGGGCCAGCACCTACGAGCAGTACTTC; CDR3 protein: CASSIGASTYEQYF
V gene: TRBV20-1; clone size: many; CDR3 length: 11; D gene: TRBD1; J gene: TRBJ2-7; CDR3 DNA: TGCAGTGCAGCACAGGGGTACGAGCAGTACTTC; CDR3 protein: CSAAQGYEQYF
V gene: TRBV7-2; clone size: few; CDR3 length: 16; D gene: -; J gene: TRBJ1-1; CDR3 DNA: TGTGCCAGCACCCCAACGAACTCGCGGCAGAACACTGAAGCTTTCTTT; CDR3 protein: CASTPTNSRQNTEAFF
V gene: TRBV21-1; clone size: few; CDR3 length: 14; D gene: -; J gene: TRBJ2-6; CDR3 DNA: TGTGCCAGGACAGGCCCCCTTACGGCCAACGTCCTGACTTTC; CDR3 protein: CARTGPLTANVLTF
V gene: TRBV5-1; clone size: -; CDR3 length: 16; D gene: TRBD2; J gene: TRBJ2-7; CDR3 DNA: TGCGCCAGCAGCACCTTAGATAGCGGGAGGGCGGCGGTGCAGTACTTC; CDR3 protein: CASSTLDSGRAAVQYF
V gene: TRBV20-1; clone size: -; CDR3 length: 12; D gene: -; J gene: TRBJ2-3; CDR3 DNA: TGCAGTGCTAGAGTGGGCGCAGATACGCAGTATTTT; CDR3 protein: CSARVGADTQYF
V gene: TRBV20-1; clone size: -; CDR3 length: 15; D gene: -; J gene: TRBJ1-5; CDR3 DNA: TGCAGTGCAGCACAAACCGGGGGTCCTGAGCAGCCCCAGCATTTT; CDR3 protein: CSAAQTGGPEQPQHF
V gene: TRBV29-1; clone size: many; CDR3 length: 13; D gene: TRBD1; J gene: TRBJ2-7; CDR3 DNA: TGCAGCGCTGGGACAGGGGGGTCGTACGAGCAGTACTTC; CDR3 protein: CSAGTGGSYEQYF
V gene: TRBV6-5; clone size: -; CDR3 length: 13; D gene: -; J gene: TRBJ1-2; CDR3 DNA: TGTGCCAGCACAGGGGTTCCCGACTATGGCTACACCTTC; CDR3 protein: CASTGVPDYGYTF
V gene: TRBV29-1; clone size: many; CDR3 length: 12; D gene: -; J gene: TRBJ2-5; CDR3 DNA: TGCAGCGGGGTGACGGAGGAACAGACCCAGTACTTC; CDR3 protein: CSGVTEEQTQYF
V gene: TRBV12-3/TRBV12-4; clone size: -; CDR3 length: 20; D gene: TRBD2; J gene: TRBJ2-1; CDR3 DNA: TGTGCCAGCAGTCCTCGACTAGCGGGAGGCCGAAGTAGTTCCTACAATGAGCAGTTCTTC; CDR3 protein: CASSPRLAGGRSSSYNEQFF
V gene: TRBV19; clone size: -; CDR3 length: 15; D gene: -; J gene: TRBJ2-6; CDR3 DNA: TGTGCCAGTAGTAAGTCCGGGGCTGGGGCCAACGTCCTGACTTTC; CDR3 protein: CASSKSGAGANVLTF
V gene: TRBV12-3/TRBV12-4; clone size: few; CDR3 length: 16; D gene: TRBD1; J gene: TRBJ2-7; CDR3 DNA: TGTGCCAGCAGTAAAGGGACAGGGCCCCTCCCCTACGAGCAGTACTTC; CDR3 protein: CASSKGTGPLPYEQYF
V gene: TRBV20-1; clone size: few; CDR3 length: 15; D gene: -; J gene: TRBJ2-3; CDR3 DNA: TGCAGTGCTAGAGATTTGACTTTCGGCACAGATACGCAGTATTTT; CDR3 protein: CSARDLTFGTDTQYF
V gene: TRBV18; clone size: few; CDR3 length: 16; D gene: -; J gene: TRBJ2-3; CDR3 DNA: TGTGCCAGCTCCCTCCGGGCCGCCTCGGGTAGGGATACGCAGTATTTT; CDR3 protein: CASSLRAASGRDTQYF
V gene: TRBV6-2/TRBV6-3; clone size: -; CDR3 length: 12; D gene: -; J gene: TRBJ2-7; CDR3 DNA: TGTGCCAGCAGCAACTCTCTATACGAGCAGTACTTC; CDR3 protein: CASSNSLYEQYF
V gene: TRBV29-1; clone size: few; CDR3 length: 13; D gene: -; J gene: TRBJ2-3; CDR3 DNA: TGCAGCGTTGAACAGCGGCCCACAGATACGCAGTATTTT; CDR3 protein: CSVEQRPTDTQYF
V gene: TRBV20-1; clone size: many; CDR3 length: 15; D gene: -; J gene: TRBJ2-2; CDR3 DNA: TGCAGTGCCCTACAGGGTCCCCTGAACACCGGGGAGCTGTTTTTT; CDR3 protein: CSALQGPLNTGELFF
V gene: TRBV5-1; clone size: few; CDR3 length: 14; D gene: -; J gene: TRBJ1-1; CDR3 DNA: TGCGCCAGCAGCCGAGGATCCTTGGGCACTGAAGCTTTCTTT; CDR3 protein: CASSRGSLGTEAFF
V gene: TRBV18; clone size: many; CDR3 length: 17; D gene: TRBD2; J gene: TRBJ2-5; CDR3 DNA: TGTGCCAGCTCACCAATTTTACTAGCGGAGAGCCAAGAGACCCAGTACTTC; CDR3 protein: CASSPILLAESQETQYF
V gene: TRBV7-8; clone size: many; CDR3 length: 18; D gene: TRBD2; J gene: TRBJ2-5; CDR3 DNA: TGTGCCAGCAGACCGGCCACCCTAAATTGGGAGGGCCAAGAGACCCAGTACTTC; CDR3 protein: CASRPATLNWEGQETQYF
V gene: TRBV18; clone size: many; CDR3 length: 15; D gene: -; J gene: TRBJ2-5; CDR3 DNA: TGTGCCAGCTCACCTTCGGACACGAACCAAGAGACCCAGTACTTC; CDR3 protein: CASSPSDTNQETQYF
V gene: TRBV5-1; clone size: once; CDR3 length: 11; D gene: -; J gene: TRBJ1-1; CDR3 DNA: TGCGCCAGCTCTGGGGGCACTGAAGCTTTCTTT; CDR3 protein: CASSGGTEAFF